This is a list of T cell receptor beta chains from one sample in a study of PD-1 blockade in classical Hodgkin lymphoma. Clones were sequenced by immunoSEQ multiplex PCR, and TCRdb holds only the in-frame ones, with some missing. The sample lists roughly 94,000 clones; approximately 94% were seen once. Source: peripheral blood mononuclear cells (PBMCs), taken before the fourth cycle of nivolumab. All receptors derive from a human donor with classical Hodgkin lymphoma. CDR3s include the opening cysteine and the closing phenylalanine or tryptophan. The order of the fields is V gene, J gene, D gene, clone size, CDR3 DNA, CDR3 protein. A D gene is named only where the DNA matches it firmly. Clone size is shown for a subset of rows, as once, few, many or a class of expanded clone.

V gene: TRBV29-1; J gene: TRBJ2-3; D gene: .; clone size: .; CDR3 DNA: TGCAGCGTTGAAAGGGGTTCAGCTACAGTTACGCAGTATTTT; CDR3 protein: CSVERGSATVTQYF
V gene: TRBV27; J gene: TRBJ2-1; D gene: TRBD1; clone size: .; CDR3 DNA: TGTGCCAGCAGACCTTCGCCGGGACAGGGGAGAGATGAGCAGTTCTTC; CDR3 protein: CASRPSPGQGRDEQFF
V gene: TRBV19; J gene: TRBJ2-1; D gene: TRBD2; clone size: .; CDR3 DNA: TGTGCCAGTAAGACCGGGACTAGCGCCCCCGATGAGCAGTTCTTC; CDR3 protein: CASKTGTSAPDEQFF
V gene: TRBV18; J gene: TRBJ2-7; D gene: TRBD2; clone size: .; CDR3 DNA: TGTGCCAGCTCACCCCCAGGGAGCGGGAGGAACGGCGAGCAGTACTTC; CDR3 protein: CASSPPGSGRNGEQYF
V gene: TRBV5-3; J gene: TRBJ2-7; D gene: TRBD2; clone size: .; CDR3 DNA: TGTGCCAGAATCCCCCCTGCGGGAGGGCCTCACTACGAGCAGTACTTC; CDR3 protein: CARIPPAGGPHYEQYF
V gene: TRBV28; J gene: TRBJ2-1; D gene: TRBD2; clone size: .; CDR3 DNA: TGTGCCAGCAGATACGGCCGACTAGCGGGAGGGCAAGAGTTCTTC; CDR3 protein: CASRYGRLAGGQEFF
V gene: TRBV7-9; J gene: TRBJ1-3; D gene: .; clone size: once; CDR3 DNA: TGTGCCAGCAGCTCCTTGATATCTGGAAACACCATATATTTT; CDR3 protein: CASSSLISGNTIYF
V gene: TRBV27; J gene: TRBJ2-7; D gene: TRBD2; clone size: .; CDR3 DNA: TGTGCCAGCAGTCGACGTCTAGCGGGAGATCCGAGCTCCTACGAGCAGTACTTC; CDR3 protein: CASSRRLAGDPSSYEQYF
V gene: TRBV28; J gene: TRBJ1-1; D gene: .; clone size: .; CDR3 DNA: TGTGCCAGCAGTCGAGCGGGACAAAGGAGGACTGAAGCTTTCTTT; CDR3 protein: CASSRAGQRRTEAFF
V gene: TRBV28; J gene: TRBJ2-5; D gene: TRBD2; clone size: once; CDR3 DNA: TGTGCCAGCTCAAACAGCGGGAGAGGCGAGACCCAGTACTTC; CDR3 protein: CASSNSGRGETQYF
V gene: TRBV28; J gene: TRBJ2-4; D gene: .; clone size: .; CDR3 DNA: TGTGCCAGCAGTCCTAGGTCGAGCAAAAACATTCAGTACTTC; CDR3 protein: CASSPRSSKNIQYF
V gene: TRBV28; J gene: TRBJ2-1; D gene: .; clone size: .; CDR3 DNA: TGTGCCAGCAGTTTAAGCACTAACTCCGACCCCTACAATGAGCAGTTCTTC; CDR3 protein: CASSLSTNSDPYNEQFF
V gene: TRBV6-4; J gene: TRBJ1-1; D gene: .; clone size: .; CDR3 DNA: TGTGCCAGCAGCGAAATCCCCCAGGGGCCGATTGCTTTCTTT; CDR3 protein: CASSEIPQGPIAFF
V gene: TRBV5-1; J gene: TRBJ2-3; D gene: TRBD2; clone size: .; CDR3 DNA: TGCGCCAGCAGCTCCGGACTAGCGGGAGTTTCGGGCACAGATACGCAGTATTTT; CDR3 protein: CASSSGLAGVSGTDTQYF
V gene: TRBV10-1; J gene: TRBJ2-3; D gene: TRBD2; clone size: .; CDR3 DNA: TGCGCCAGCAGTGAGTCCCCCGGGGCTAGCGGGAGTTTGGCAGATACGCAGTATTTT; CDR3 protein: CASSESPGASGSLADTQYF
V gene: TRBV18; J gene: TRBJ1-2; D gene: .; clone size: .; CDR3 DNA: TGTGCCAGCTCACCGAATCAGGGTACCTATGGCTACACCTTC; CDR3 protein: CASSPNQGTYGYTF
V gene: TRBV12-5; J gene: TRBJ2-4; D gene: .; clone size: .; CDR3 DNA: TGTGCTAGTGGTTTGGATCGAAGAGAGGAGAGGGACATTCAGTACTTC; CDR3 protein: CASGLDRREERDIQYF
V gene: TRBV27; J gene: TRBJ1-5; D gene: .; clone size: .; CDR3 DNA: TGTGCCAGCAGGGGGCTGACGGGGCCCCAGCATTTT; CDR3 protein: CASRGLTGPQHF
V gene: TRBV5-6; J gene: TRBJ2-7; D gene: TRBD1; clone size: once; CDR3 DNA: TGTGCCAGCAGCCGGACAGGCTACGAGCAGTACTTC; CDR3 protein: CASSRTGYEQYF
V gene: TRBV7-8; J gene: TRBJ2-1; D gene: TRBD2; clone size: .; CDR3 DNA: TGTGCCAGCAGCTTATTAGCGGGAGACAATGAGCAGTTCTTC; CDR3 protein: CASSLLAGDNEQFF
V gene: TRBV14; J gene: TRBJ1-5; D gene: .; clone size: .; CDR3 DNA: TGTGCCAGCAGCCAAGGGCAAGGGCGCAATCAGCCCCAGCATTTT; CDR3 protein: CASSQGQGRNQPQHF
V gene: TRBV6-5; J gene: TRBJ1-3; D gene: .; clone size: .; CDR3 DNA: TGTGCCAGCAGTAATGGGGGTGGCTCTGGAAACACCATATATTTT; CDR3 protein: CASSNGGGSGNTIYF
V gene: TRBV27; J gene: TRBJ1-5; D gene: .; clone size: few; CDR3 DNA: TGTGCCAGCAGTTTAGGTGGGGTCCATCAGCCCCAGCATTTT; CDR3 protein: CASSLGGVHQPQHF